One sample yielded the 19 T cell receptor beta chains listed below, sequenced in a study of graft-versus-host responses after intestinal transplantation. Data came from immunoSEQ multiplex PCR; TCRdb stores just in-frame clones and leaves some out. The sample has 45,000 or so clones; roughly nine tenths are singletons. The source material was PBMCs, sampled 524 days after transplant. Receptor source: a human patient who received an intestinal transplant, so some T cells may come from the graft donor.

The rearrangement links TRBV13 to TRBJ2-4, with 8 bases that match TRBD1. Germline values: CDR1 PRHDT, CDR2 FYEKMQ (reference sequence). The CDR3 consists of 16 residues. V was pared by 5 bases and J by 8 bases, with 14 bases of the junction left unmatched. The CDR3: CASSDRDRSLKDIQYF. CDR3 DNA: TGTGCCAGCAGCGACCGGGACAGGAGTCTAAAGGACATTCAGTACTTC.

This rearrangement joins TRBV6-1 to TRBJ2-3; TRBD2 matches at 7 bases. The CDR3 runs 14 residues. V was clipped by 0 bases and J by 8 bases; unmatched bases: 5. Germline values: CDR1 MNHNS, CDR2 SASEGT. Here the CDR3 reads CASSEATSVGTQYF. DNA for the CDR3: TGTGCCAGCAGTGAAGCAACTAGCGTCGGTACGCAGTATTTT.

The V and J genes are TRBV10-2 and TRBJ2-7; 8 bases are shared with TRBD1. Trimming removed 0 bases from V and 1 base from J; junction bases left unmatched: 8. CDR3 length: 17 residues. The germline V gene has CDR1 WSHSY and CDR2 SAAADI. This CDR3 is CASSESRPGTGSYEQYF. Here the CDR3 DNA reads TGCGCCAGCAGTGAGTCCCGCCCGGGGACAGGTTCCTACGAGCAGTACTTC.

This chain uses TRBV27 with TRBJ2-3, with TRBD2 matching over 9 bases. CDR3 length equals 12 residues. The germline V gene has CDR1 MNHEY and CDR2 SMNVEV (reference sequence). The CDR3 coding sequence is TGTGAGGAAGATAGCGGGAGATATACGCAGTATTTT. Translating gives CEEDSGRYTQYF.

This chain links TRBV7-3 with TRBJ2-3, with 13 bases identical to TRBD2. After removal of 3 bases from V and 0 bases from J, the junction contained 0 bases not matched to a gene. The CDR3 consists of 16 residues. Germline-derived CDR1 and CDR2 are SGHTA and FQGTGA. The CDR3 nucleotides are TGTGCCAGCAGCTTGGGACTAGCGGGGAGCACAGATACGCAGTATTTT. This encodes CASSLGLAGSTDTQYF. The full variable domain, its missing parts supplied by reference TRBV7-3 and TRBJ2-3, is GAGVSQTPSNKVTEKGKYVELRCDPISGHTALYWYRQSLGQGPEFLIYFQGTGAADDSGLPNDRFFAVRPEGSVSTLKIQRTERGDSAVYLCASSLGLAGSTDTQYFGPGTRLTVL.

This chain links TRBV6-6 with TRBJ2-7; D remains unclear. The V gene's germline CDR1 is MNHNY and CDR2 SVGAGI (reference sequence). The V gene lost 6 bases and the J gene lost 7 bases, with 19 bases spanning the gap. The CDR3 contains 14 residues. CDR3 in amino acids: CASSWARVVEEQYF. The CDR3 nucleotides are TGTGCCAGCAGCTGGGCTCGGGTGGTCGAAGAGCAGTACTTC.

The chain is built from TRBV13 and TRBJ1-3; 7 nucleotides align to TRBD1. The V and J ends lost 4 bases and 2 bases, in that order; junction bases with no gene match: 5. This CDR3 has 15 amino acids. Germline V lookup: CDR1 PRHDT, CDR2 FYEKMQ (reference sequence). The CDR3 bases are TGTGCCAGCAGCTCCGGACAGGTCCCTGGAAACACCATATATTTT. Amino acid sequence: CASSSGQVPGNTIYF.

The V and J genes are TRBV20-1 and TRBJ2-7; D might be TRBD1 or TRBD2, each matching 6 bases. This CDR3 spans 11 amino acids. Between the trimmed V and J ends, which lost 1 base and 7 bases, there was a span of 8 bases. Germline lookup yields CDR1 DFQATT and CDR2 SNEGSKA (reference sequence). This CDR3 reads CSARGGGEQYF. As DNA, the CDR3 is TGCAGTGCTAGAGGAGGGGGGGAGCAGTACTTC.

CDR3 in DNA: TGTGCCAGCAGCTTAGGACCGGGACAGAAGCAGTTCTTC. This translates into CASSLGPGQKQFF. The rearrangement joins TRBV7-6 to TRBJ2-1, with 7 bases that match TRBD1. The V gene's germline CDR1 is SGHVS and CDR2 FNYEAQ. The CDR3 has 13 residues. With 1 base clipped from V and 11 bases from J, the junction kept 5 bases outside the gene matches.

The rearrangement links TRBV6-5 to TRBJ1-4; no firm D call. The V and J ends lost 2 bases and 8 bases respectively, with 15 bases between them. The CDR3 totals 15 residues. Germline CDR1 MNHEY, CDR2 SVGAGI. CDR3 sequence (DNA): TGTGCCAGCAGTTACGGAGGAACGGCCAAAGAAAAACTGTTTTTT. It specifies CASSYGGTAKEKLFF.

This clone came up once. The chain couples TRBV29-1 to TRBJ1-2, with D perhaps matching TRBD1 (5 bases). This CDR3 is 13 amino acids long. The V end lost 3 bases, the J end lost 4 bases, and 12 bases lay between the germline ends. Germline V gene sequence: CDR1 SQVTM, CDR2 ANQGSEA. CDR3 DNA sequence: TGCAGCGTTGAGGCGGGGGTTGGCTATGGCTACACCTTC. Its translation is CSVEAGVGYGYTF.

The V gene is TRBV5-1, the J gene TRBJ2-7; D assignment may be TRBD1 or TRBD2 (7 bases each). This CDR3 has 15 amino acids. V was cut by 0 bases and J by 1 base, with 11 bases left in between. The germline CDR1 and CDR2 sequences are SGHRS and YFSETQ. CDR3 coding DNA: TGCGCCAGCAGCTTGGGCGGGGGACAGTCCTACGAGCAGTACTTC. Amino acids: CASSLGGGQSYEQYF.

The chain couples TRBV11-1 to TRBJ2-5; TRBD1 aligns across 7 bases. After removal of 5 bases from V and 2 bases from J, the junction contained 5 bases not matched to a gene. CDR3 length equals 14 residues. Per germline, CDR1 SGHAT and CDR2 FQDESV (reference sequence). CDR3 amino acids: CASSPGTVQETQYF. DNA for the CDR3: TGTGCCAGCAGCCCAGGGACAGTTCAAGAGACCCAGTACTTC. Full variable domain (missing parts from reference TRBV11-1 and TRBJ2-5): EAEVAQSPRYKITEKSQAVAFWCDPISGHATLYWYRQILGQGPELLVQFQDESVVDDSQLPKDRFSAERLKGVDSTLKIQPAELGDSAMYLCASSPGTVQETQYFGPGTRLLVL.

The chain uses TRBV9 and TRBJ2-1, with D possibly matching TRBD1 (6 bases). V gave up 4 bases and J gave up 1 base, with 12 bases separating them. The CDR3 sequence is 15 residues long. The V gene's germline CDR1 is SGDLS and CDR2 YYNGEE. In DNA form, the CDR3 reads TGTGCCAGCAGCAATGAGGACAGTTCCTACAATGAGCAGTTCTTC. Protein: CASSNEDSSYNEQFF.

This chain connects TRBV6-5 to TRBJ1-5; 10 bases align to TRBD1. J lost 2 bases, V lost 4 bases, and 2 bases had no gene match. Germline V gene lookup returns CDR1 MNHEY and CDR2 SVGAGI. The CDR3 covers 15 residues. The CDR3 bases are TGTGCCAGCAGTTTGGGGACAGGGGGCAATCAGCCCCAGCATTTT. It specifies CASSLGTGGNQPQHF.

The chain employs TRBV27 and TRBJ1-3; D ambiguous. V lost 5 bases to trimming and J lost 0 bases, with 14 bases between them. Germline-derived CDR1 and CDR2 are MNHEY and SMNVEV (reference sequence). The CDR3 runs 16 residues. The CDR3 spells CASSPRSPYSGNTIYF. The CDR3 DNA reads TGTGCCAGCAGTCCCCGCAGCCCCTACTCTGGAAACACCATATATTTT.

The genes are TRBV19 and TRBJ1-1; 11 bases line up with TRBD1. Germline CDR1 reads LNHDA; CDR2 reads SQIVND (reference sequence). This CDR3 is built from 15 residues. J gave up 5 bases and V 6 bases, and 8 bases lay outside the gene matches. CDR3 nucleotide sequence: TGTGCCAGTAGCTATCCGGGACAGGGGGGAACTGAAGCTTTCTTT. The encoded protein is CASSYPGQGGTEAFF. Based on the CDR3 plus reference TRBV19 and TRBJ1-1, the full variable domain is DGGITQSPKYLFRKEGQNVTLSCEQNLNHDAMYWYRQDPGQGLRLIYYSQIVNDFQKGDIAEGYSVSREKKESFPLTVTSAQKNPTAFYLCASSYPGQGGTEAFFGQGTRLTVV.

The CDR3 sequence is CASSLAGRPSYEQYF. CDR3 nucleotide sequence: TGTGCCAGCAGTTTGGCGGGCAGGCCTAGCTACGAGCAGTACTTC. The rearrangement links TRBV28 to TRBJ2-7, with D maybe TRBD2 (5 bases). Germline assignment: CDR1 MDHEN and CDR2 SYDVKM. The ends were cut back, 3 bases at V and 3 bases at J, with 15 bases in the middle. CDR3 length: 15 residues.

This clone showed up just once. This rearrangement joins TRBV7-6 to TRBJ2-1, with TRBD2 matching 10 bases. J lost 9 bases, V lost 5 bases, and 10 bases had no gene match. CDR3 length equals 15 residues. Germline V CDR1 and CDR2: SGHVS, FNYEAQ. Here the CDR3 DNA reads TGTGCCAGCAGCACCGCCGGGACTAGCGTGGGTGAGCAGTTCTTC. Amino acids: CASSTAGTSVGEQFF. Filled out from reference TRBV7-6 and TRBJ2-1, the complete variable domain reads GAGVSQSPRYKVTKRGQDVALRCDPISGHVSLYWYRQALGQGPEFLTYFNYEAQQDKSGLPNDRFSAERPEGSISTLTIQRTEQRDSAMYRCASSTAGTSVGEQFFGPGTRLTVL.